This T cell receptor (beta chain) emerged from a study of blood T cell repertoires in COVID-19. Overall study context: Sample material is recorded as cDNA or gDNA derived from T cells, B-cell-depleted T cells, or PBMCs.

Measured with immunoSEQ multiplex PCR; TCRdb has only the in-frame clones, and not every one. The sample yields fewer than 200,000 clones, approximately 84% seen once. V shed 7 bases, J shed 3 bases, and the junction held 6 bases outside the gene matches. The CDR3 runs 13 residues. The clonotype was recovered from a human donor in a cohort sampled during active COVID-19. The sample was peripheral blood. The chain uses TRBV12-3 or TRBV12-4 and TRBJ2-7; TRBD2 agrees at 7 bases. CDR3: CASIAGGGYEQYF. CDR3 sequence (DNA): TGTGCCAGCATCGCTGGCGGGGGCTACGAGCAGTACTTC.